One sample yielded the 17 T cell receptor beta chains listed below, sequenced in a study of T cell repertoires in cytomegalovirus infection. TCRdb itself ran the reads through MiXCR, one entry per CDR3 protein. Found here are about 150,000 distinct CDR3 sequences, roughly a quarter of them singletons; the top ten hold 10% to 11%. Material for sequencing was PBMCs. The receptors were sampled from a human donor in good health (CMV status not recorded). Some clones in this sample may be carry-over from other donors' samples.

This clonotype was picked up many times. The chain carries TRBV7-2 and TRBJ2-1; the match to TRBD2 covers 14 bases. The J segment lost 3 bases and the V segment lost 3 bases, leaving 4 bases of the junction unmatched. This CDR3 region has 17 residues. CDR1 is SGHTA and CDR2 is FQGNSA in the germline V gene. CDR3 DNA: TGTGCCAGCAGCTTGACTAGCGGGGGGGCCGGCTACAATGAGCAGTTCTTC. It is translated as CASSLTSGGAGYNEQFF.

This clonotype was recorded at least ten times. The chain combines TRBV4-3 with TRBJ2-1; possible D gene TRBD1, 5 bases. Germline V gene data show CDR1 as LGHNA and CDR2 as YSLEER. The CDR3 sequence is 17 residues long. Trimming took off 3 bases at V and 3 bases at J, with 18 bases between the two ends. The CDR3, as DNA: TGCGCCAGCAGCCATGACCCAACTGGGGCATACTACAATGAGCAGTTCTTC. Translation gives CASSHDPTGAYYNEQFF.

The rearrangement uses TRBV6-8 and TRBJ1-5; no clear D. In germline, CDR1 is MNHGY, CDR2 SAAAGT. This CDR3 spans 14 amino acids. Trimming pared 1 base from V and 2 bases from J, leaving 6 bases between. The DNA of the CDR3 is TGTGCCAGCAGTTACTTGGTCGGCAATCAGCCCCAGCATTTT. Protein: CASSYLVGNQPQHF.

This clonotype has only a few counts. This sequence joins TRBV6-2 or TRBV6-3 and TRBJ1-5; no clear D. The CDR3 contains 14 residues. V lost 3 bases and J 5 bases, leaving 11 bases between the germline ends. The germline CDR1 and CDR2 sequences are MNHEY and SVGEGT. Written as DNA, the CDR3 is TGTGCCAGCAGTTATAGCGCTTCCGATCAGCCCCAGCATTTT. Protein product: CASSYSASDQPQHF.

This rearrangement joins TRBV25-1 to TRBJ2-7; D perhaps matches TRBD2 (6 bases). The CDR3 spans 16 residues. V shed 2 bases and J shed 0 bases, with 14 bases lying between them. CDR1 MGHDK and CDR2 SYGVNS come from the germline V gene. CDR3 in DNA: TGTGCCAGCAGTGAAGGGGGGATGTGGGGCTCCTACGAGCAGTACTTC. Translation: CASSEGGMWGSYEQYF.

This clonotype was recorded at least ten times. The V gene is TRBV7-9, the J gene TRBJ1-4; 7 bases line up with TRBD1. The germline gives CDR1 SEHNR, CDR2 FQNEAQ (reference sequence). The V and J ends lost 2 bases and 8 bases, in that order; junction bases with no gene match: 8. The CDR3 length is 15 residues. Here the CDR3 DNA reads TGTGCCAGCAGCTTATCCCCTGGACAGGCCGAAAAACTGTTTTTT. It codes for CASSLSPGQAEKLFF.

This clonotype was counted many times. The J gene is TRBJ2-2, the V gene TRBV19; tentative D call: TRBD1 (5 bases). The germline CDR1 and CDR2 sequences are LNHDA and SQIVND (reference sequence). Trimming removed 3 bases from V and 2 bases from J, with 10 bases in between. This CDR3 has 15 amino acids. CDR3 protein: CASSISGSNTGELFF. CDR3 sequence (DNA): TGTGCCAGTAGTATCTCAGGGTCCAACACCGGGGAGCTGTTTTTT.

This clonotype was observed a handful of times. The chain couples TRBV7-6 to TRBJ2-5, with 10 bases identical to TRBD2. This CDR3 comprises 15 residues. The V segment lost 2 bases and the J segment 5 bases; nucleotides outside the gene matches: 5. In germline, CDR1 is SGHVS, CDR2 FNYEAQ. The CDR3, as DNA: TGTGCCAGCAGCTTATCTAGCGGGGGCTGGGAGACCCAGTACTTC. Translating gives CASSLSSGGWETQYF.

V and J are TRBV28 and TRBJ1-6; 11 positions agree with TRBD1. The CDR3 is 16 residues long. The germline V gene encodes CDR1 MDHEN and CDR2 SYDVKM. The V segment lost 5 bases and the J segment 9 bases; nucleotides outside the gene matches: 9. The CDR3 DNA follows: TGTGCCAGCAGTCCCGGGACAGGGGGTAGTGTTTCACCCCTCCACTTT. Translation: CASSPGTGGSVSPLHF.

The chain joins TRBV11-2 to TRBJ2-5; D not certain. V dropped 1 base and J dropped 5 bases, with 11 bases sitting between them. Germline-derived CDR1 and CDR2 are SGHAT and FQNNGV. This CDR3 spans 14 amino acids. CDR3 sequence reads: CASSLATVGETQYF. In DNA form, the CDR3 reads TGTGCCAGCAGCTTAGCCACAGTTGGGGAGACCCAGTACTTC.

CDR3 bases: TGTGCCAGCAGCTTGAGCTGGAGAGCAGATACGCAGTATTTT. Protein sequence: CASSLSWRADTQYF. This chain joins TRBV7-3 and TRBJ2-3; no firm D call. Between the trimmed V and J ends, which lost 3 bases and 4 bases, there was a span of 11 bases. Germline V gene lookup returns CDR1 SGHTA and CDR2 FQGTGA. The CDR3 sequence is 14 residues long.

This clonotype was counted a single time. The V and J genes are TRBV29-1 and TRBJ1-1; TRBD1 is a possible D gene (5 bases). V was pared by 2 bases and J by 5 bases, with 9 bases between. Germline V gene sequence: CDR1 SQVTM, CDR2 ANQGSEA. The CDR3 has 12 residues. This chain's CDR3 is CSVEQGRTEAFF. The CDR3 nucleotides read TGCAGCGTTGAACAGGGAAGGACTGAAGCTTTCTTT.

The table lists this clonotype with a few counts. The V and J genes are TRBV7-2 and TRBJ1-2, with D hard to call. The V end was cut by 1 base, the J end by 0 bases, with 12 bases between. Germline V gene lookup returns CDR1 SGHTA and CDR2 FQGNSA. CDR3 length: 16 residues. CDR3 in amino acids: CASSLGRLQANYGYTF. CDR3 DNA: TGTGCCAGCAGCTTAGGAAGGCTTCAAGCTAACTATGGCTACACCTTC.

Regarding this clonotype: A read error may produce the germline difference seen at one junction end. The rearrangement uses TRBV7-3 and TRBJ2-3, with a possible D match to TRBD1 (6 bases). CDR3 size: 13 residues. CDR1 and CDR2 from the germline V gene are SGHTA and FQGTGA. CDR3 sequence: CASSLGLGAPPSF. In DNA, the CDR3 is TGTGCCAGCAGCTTAGGTTTGGGGGCCCCACCCTCTTTT.

This clonotype was detected only a few times. The chain carries TRBV5-4 and TRBJ1-2; tentatively, D is TRBD1 (6 bases). Germline V gives CDR1 SGHNT, CDR2 YYREEE (reference sequence). The CDR3 runs to 14 residues. V was pared by 4 bases and J by 5 bases, with 15 bases between. CDR3 nucleotides: TGTGCCAGCAGCCCTGGACAGAACGATTATGGCTACACCTTC. This gives the protein CASSPGQNDYGYTF.

The genes are TRBV29-1 and TRBJ2-3, with 13 nucleotides matching TRBD2. Unmatched junction bases numbered 12, after V lost 4 bases and J lost 2 bases. The germline gives CDR1 SQVTM, CDR2 ANQGSEA. The CDR3 consists of 18 residues. In nucleotides, the CDR3 is TGCAGCGTTGGACGGACTAGCGGGGGAATGATGGCCACAGATACGCAGTATTTT. Translation: CSVGRTSGGMMATDTQYF.

The CDR3 coding sequence is TGTGCCAGCAGAGCCTCGAGAATGGAAAAAGCTTTCTTT. The encoded protein is CASRASRMEKAFF. The V call is TRBV12-3 or TRBV12-4, the J call TRBJ1-1; no reliable D call. V was clipped by 6 bases and J by 9 bases, with 17 bases between them. This CDR3 spans 13 amino acids.